Presented here are 30 T cell receptor beta chains from one specimen sequenced in a study of cytomegalovirus exposure and HLA in healthy donors. PCR primers comprised 60 Vbeta and 13 Jbeta primers. The method was immunoSEQ multiplex PCR; TCRdb's version includes in-frame clones alone and lacks a portion of them. The table lists some 160,000 clones, approximately 80% of them singletons. Sequenced sample: PBMCs. The receptors were gathered from a man aged 50-59 years in good health and CMV-seropositive.

V is TRBV4-2 and J is TRBJ2-3; perhaps TRBD2 as D (5 bases). The CDR3 is made up of 18 amino acids. The V and J ends lost 0 bases and 6 bases respectively, with 22 bases between them. Germline V gene sequence: CDR1 LGHNA, CDR2 YNFKEQ. The CDR3 protein is CASSQEHTSGGFGDTQYF. The CDR3 coding sequence is TGTGCCAGCAGCCAAGAACACACCAGCGGCGGATTCGGGGATACGCAGTATTTT.

The J gene is TRBJ2-5, the V gene TRBV9; the D gene is possibly TRBD2 (5 bases). The CDR3 has 14 amino acids. Trimming removed 2 bases from V and 2 bases from J, with 10 bases in between. The V gene's germline CDR1 is SGDLS and CDR2 YYNGEE. The CDR3 sequence is CASSVSGVQETQYF. CDR3 DNA: TGTGCCAGCAGCGTCTCCGGGGTACAAGAGACCCAGTACTTC.

V is TRBV7-9 and J is TRBJ2-7; possibly TRBD2 for D (5 bases). Germline V gene sequence: CDR1 SEHNR, CDR2 FQNEAQ (reference sequence). V was cut by 11 bases and J by 6 bases, with 20 bases left in between. This CDR3 region has 13 residues. CDR3 protein: CAGSPPGSLEQYF. CDR3 DNA: TGTGCCGGCTCCCCACCGGGATCCCTCGAGCAGTACTTC.

This clone has just a few counts. The genes are TRBV7-9 and TRBJ1-2; tentative D call: TRBD1 (6 bases). From germline, CDR1 is SEHNR and CDR2 FQNEAQ (reference sequence). The CDR3 has 17 residues. V lost 2 bases to trimming and J lost 0 bases, with 16 bases between them. The CDR3 DNA reads as TGTGCCAGCAGCTTATTTGGGCGGACAGATTCTAACTATGGCTACACCTTC. Amino acids: CASSLFGRTDSNYGYTF.

Concerning this clone: The junction and the germline gene differ at one end; a read error may be behind it. The rearrangement links TRBV11-2 to TRBJ2-5; 12 positions match TRBD1. The CDR3 sequence is 14 residues long. Germline CDR1 is SGHAT and CDR2 is FQNNGV. CDR3 DNA: TGTGCCAGCAACCGGGACAGGGGGCGAGAGACCCGGTACTTC. Translated, it gives CASNRDRGRETRYF.

The CDR3: CSVLRRANTEAFF. The CDR3 nucleotides are TGCAGCGTGCTGAGGAGGGCGAACACTGAAGCTTTCTTT. V gene TRBV29-1 combines with J gene TRBJ1-1; D remains ambiguous. CDR3 length: 13 amino acids. The germline V gene encodes CDR1 SQVTM and CDR2 ANQGSEA. V lost 6 bases to trimming and J lost 1 base, with 12 bases between them.

This chain uses TRBV15 with TRBJ1-2; a weak D match, TRBD1 (5 bases). The V gene lost 0 bases and the J gene lost 8 bases, with 13 bases spanning the gap. Germline V gene sequence: CDR1 LNHNV, CDR2 YYDKDF (reference sequence). This CDR3 spans 14 amino acids. As DNA, the CDR3 is TGTGCCACCAGCAGAGATTATGGGGGGTTCGGCTACACCTTC. Translation: CATSRDYGGFGYTF.

The V and J genes are TRBV18 and TRBJ1-1; tentative D call: TRBD1 (5 bases). This CDR3 region has 18 residues. Trimming shortened V by 2 bases and J by 5 bases, and 24 bases separated the two germline ends. Germline V lookup: CDR1 KGHSH, CDR2 LQKENI. This chain's CDR3 is CASSPSGRGRTLGTEAFF. The DNA for the CDR3 is TGTGCCAGCTCACCATCGGGTAGGGGTCGTACCCTAGGGACTGAAGCTTTCTTT.

The CDR3 protein is CASSQESSGGRSPLHF. The CDR3 region has the DNA TGCGCCAGCAGCCAAGAGTCGTCAGGGGGGCGTTCACCCCTCCACTTT. The V call is TRBV4-1, the J call TRBJ1-6, with 7 bases aligning to TRBD1. The CDR3 spans 16 residues. Germline V gene data show CDR1 as MGHRA and CDR2 as YSYEKL. Germline trimming cut 0 bases from V and 9 bases from J; bases unmatched to any gene: 8.

CDR3 coding DNA: TGTGCCAGCAGCTTAGCCCTGAGCTACGAGCAGTACTTC. Translated, it gives CASSLALSYEQYF. The chain uses TRBV11-2 and TRBJ2-7; no definite D call. Germline CDR1 is SGHAT and CDR2 is FQNNGV. V shed 1 base and J shed 3 bases, with 7 bases lying between them. This CDR3 is built from 13 residues.

V gene TRBV6-1 combines with J gene TRBJ1-4; possibly TRBD1 for D (6 bases). The CDR3 is 14 amino acids. CDR1 is MNHNS and CDR2 is SASEGT in the germline V gene. The ends were cut back, 6 bases at V and 8 bases at J, with 16 bases in the middle. The CDR3 bases are TGTGCCAGCAGCCCAGGGGTCTCCTGGGAAAAACTGTTTTTT. Amino acid sequence: CASSPGVSWEKLFF.

The chain joins TRBV9 to TRBJ2-7, with 7 bases matching TRBD2. The CDR3 is made up of 14 amino acids. Germline trimming cut 0 bases from V and 4 bases from J; bases unmatched to any gene: 4. Germline CDR1 SGDLS, CDR2 YYNGEE. Written as DNA, the CDR3 is TGTGCCAGCAGCGTAGAGGAGCGGGGATACGAGCAGTACTTC. This sequence encodes CASSVEERGYEQYF.

The CDR3 reads CASSLISGVAGKYEQYF. The CDR3 region has the DNA TGTGCCAGCAGCTTAATAAGCGGAGTAGCGGGGAAATACGAGCAGTACTTC. The chain carries TRBV7-8 and TRBJ2-7; 8 bases agree with TRBD2. Losses at the gene ends were 2 bases for V and 4 bases for J; bases not matched to a gene: 13. CDR1 is SGHVS, CDR2 FQNEAQ, per germline. The CDR3 is 17 residues long.

This clone was counted only a few times. V gene TRBV19 combines with J gene TRBJ2-2; TRBD1 aligns across 9 bases. This CDR3 spans 16 amino acids. The V and J ends lost 3 bases and 6 bases, in that order; junction bases with no gene match: 8. The germline CDR1 and CDR2 sequences are LNHDA and SQIVND (reference sequence). This chain's CDR3 is CASSISHRGRAGELFF. Written as DNA, the CDR3 is TGTGCCAGTAGTATCAGCCACAGGGGGCGCGCCGGGGAGCTGTTTTTT.

The chain recombines TRBV6-5 with TRBJ1-2; D possibly corresponds to TRBD1 (5 bases). This CDR3 has 15 amino acids. Germline lookup yields CDR1 MNHEY and CDR2 SVGAGI. V shed 7 bases and J shed 6 bases, with 21 bases lying between them. CDR3 in amino acids: CASTTRGFRSHGYTF. The CDR3 region has the DNA TGTGCCAGCACAACACGGGGGTTCAGGAGCCATGGCTACACCTTC.

The rearrangement links TRBV2 to TRBJ2-2; tentative D call: TRBD1 (6 bases). Germline CDR1 reads SNHLY; CDR2 reads FYNNEI. CDR3 length equals 12 residues. Trimming removed 6 bases at V and 5 bases at J, with 7 bases between. The CDR3: CASRTGTGELFF. The DNA of the CDR3 is TGTGCCAGCAGGACAGGTACCGGGGAGCTGTTTTTT.

This clone appeared a few times. The chain joins TRBV27 to TRBJ1-1; D gene ambiguous. Trimming stripped 2 bases from V and 1 base from J, with 8 bases between. CDR1 is MNHEY, CDR2 SMNVEV, per germline (reference sequence). This CDR3 has 14 amino acids. CDR3 bases: TGTGCCAGCAGTTTAGATCACAGGAACACTGAAGCTTTCTTT. Encoded protein: CASSLDHRNTEAFF.

The chain employs TRBV5-1 and TRBJ2-3; D possibly corresponds to TRBD2 (6 bases). The CDR3 totals 14 residues. CDR1 is SGHRS and CDR2 is YFSETQ in the germline V gene. V gave up 5 bases and J gave up 5 bases, with 15 bases separating them. The CDR3 sequence is CASSSGSVGDTQYF. The CDR3 DNA sequence: TGCGCCAGCAGTTCCGGGAGTGTGGGAGATACGCAGTATTTT.

The V gene is TRBV5-1, the J gene TRBJ2-1; 9 bases are shared with TRBD2. Germline V gives CDR1 SGHRS, CDR2 YFSETQ. The CDR3 is made up of 15 amino acids. With V trimmed by 0 bases and J by 4 bases, 2 bases remained unmatched. CDR3 nucleotides: TGCGCCAGCAGCTTGGTTAGCGGGGGTTACAATGAGCAGTTCTTC. Its translation is CASSLVSGGYNEQFF.

A few counts support this clone. The chain couples TRBV15 to TRBJ1-4; no definite D call. Germline CDR1 reads LNHNV; CDR2 reads YYDKDF (reference sequence). V lost 6 bases to trimming and J lost 0 bases, with 11 bases between them. The CDR3 is made up of 15 amino acids. CDR3 sequence: CATRETPATNEKLFF. As DNA, the CDR3 is TGTGCCACCAGGGAGACCCCGGCAACTAATGAAAAACTGTTTTTT. Supplemented by reference TRBV15 and TRBJ1-4, the full variable domain reads DAMVIQNPRYQVTQFGKPVTLSCSQTLNHNVMYWYQQKSSQAPKLLFHYYDKDFNNEADTPDNFQSRRPNTSFCFLDIRSPGLGDTAMYLCATRETPATNEKLFFGSGTQLSVL.

Notes on this clone: This sample also contains other DNA sequences that code for the same CDR3. This chain uses TRBV27 with TRBJ2-3, with 8 bases fitting TRBD2. Germline CDR1 reads MNHEY; CDR2 reads SMNVEV (reference sequence). V gave up 4 bases and J gave up 8 bases; unmatched junction bases: 11. This CDR3 has 15 amino acids. The CDR3: CASSSLGRGGGTQYF. The DNA of the CDR3 is TGTGCCAGCAGTTCCCTCGGGAGGGGAGGAGGTACGCAGTATTTT.

This clone has a single count. The CDR3 DNA follows: TGTGCCAGCAGTTACGGGCCAGGGGGCGTTTCACCCCTCCACTTT. It specifies CASSYGPGGVSPLHF. The V and J genes are TRBV6-5 and TRBJ1-6; 8 bases are a match to TRBD1. Per germline, CDR1 MNHEY and CDR2 SVGAGI. The CDR3 length is 15 residues. Germline trimming cut 2 bases from V and 9 bases from J; bases unmatched to any gene: 6.

The V and J genes are TRBV5-1 and TRBJ1-1; D is unresolved. Trimming stripped 0 bases from V and 10 bases from J, with 16 bases between. Germline V gives CDR1 SGHRS, CDR2 YFSETQ. The CDR3 spans 14 residues. CDR3 DNA sequence: TGCGCCAGCAGCTTGGAGGCCTTTGAGAGGGTAGCTTTCTTT. Translation gives CASSLEAFERVAFF.

A word on this clone: Relative to the germline gene, one junction end is altered; a read error may explain this. The chain uses TRBV7-9 and TRBJ2-3, with 10 positions matching TRBD2. Germline CDR1 and CDR2: SEHNR and FQNEAQ (reference sequence). The CDR3 covers 18 residues. DNA of the CDR3: TGTGCCAGCAGCTCCACCTCGGCTAGCGGGGGAAGCAGAGATACGCAGTATTTT. Translation: CASSSTSASGGSRDTQYF.

The V gene is TRBV5-1, the J gene TRBJ2-5, with a possible D match to TRBD1 (5 bases). Trimming cost V 6 bases and J 3 bases, with 18 bases left between them. Germline V gene sequence: CDR1 SGHRS, CDR2 YFSETQ. The CDR3 has 15 residues. Written as DNA, the CDR3 is TGCGCCAGCACCCTACTGTCAGGGCAGAAAGAGACCCAGTACTTC. Protein product: CASTLLSGQKETQYF.

The gene calls are TRBV11-2 and TRBJ1-5; TRBD1 might be the D (5 bases). Trimming removed 0 bases from V and 6 bases from J, with 9 bases in between. In germline, CDR1 is SGHAT, CDR2 FQNNGV. The CDR3 consists of 14 residues. This CDR3 is CASSLEGGAQPQHF. The DNA of the CDR3 is TGTGCCAGCAGCTTAGAGGGAGGGGCTCAGCCCCAGCATTTT.

The V call is TRBV30, the J call TRBJ1-2; unclear D gene. Germline assignment: CDR1 GTSNPN and CDR2 SVGIG (reference sequence). The CDR3 loop spans 12 amino acids. V shed 5 bases and J shed 4 bases, with 11 bases lying between them. The CDR3 region has the DNA TGTGCCTGGGAGGAGGGCGGCTATGGCTACACCTTC. Amino acid sequence: CAWEEGGYGYTF.

The chain has TRBV28 and TRBJ2-3; 8 bases line up with TRBD1. The CDR3 is made up of 15 amino acids. V shed 6 bases, J shed 1 base, and the junction held 6 bases outside the gene matches. Germline values: CDR1 MDHEN, CDR2 SYDVKM. This CDR3 is CASSPDRVGTDTQYF. CDR3 bases: TGTGCCAGCAGCCCGGACAGGGTGGGCACAGATACGCAGTATTTT.

The V gene is TRBV5-1, the J gene TRBJ1-1; possible D gene TRBD1, 5 bases. Germline V gives CDR1 SGHRS, CDR2 YFSETQ. Trimming removed 0 bases from V and 5 bases from J, with 14 bases in between. The CDR3 has 15 amino acids. CDR3 coding DNA: TGCGCCAGCAGCTTGGTCGTGGGGAAGGGGACTGAAGCTTTCTTT. Protein: CASSLVVGKGTEAFF.

The gene calls are TRBV5-4 and TRBJ1-1; 7 bases align to TRBD1. Germline V gives CDR1 SGHNT, CDR2 YYREEE (reference sequence). Trimming cost V 2 bases and J 3 bases; bases outside gene matches: 10. There are 16 residues in the CDR3. CDR3: CASSLSPGTVDTEAFF. Here the CDR3 DNA reads TGTGCCAGCAGCTTAAGTCCCGGGACAGTGGACACTGAAGCTTTCTTT.